A single sample gave rise to the 19 T cell receptor beta chains below, sequenced in a study of T cell repertoires in cytomegalovirus infection. TCRdb re-derived calls from the reads in MiXCR, one entry per CDR3 protein. Of hundreds of thousands of distinct CDR3 sequences listed, 17% are singletons. Material: PBMCs. Every receptor here comes from a human donor in good health (CMV status not recorded). Some clones in this sample may be carry-over from other donors' samples.

The chain links TRBV6-5 to TRBJ1-1; a weak D match, TRBD1 (6 bases). In germline, CDR1 is MNHEY, CDR2 SVGAGI. The length of the CDR3 is 15 residues. V was cut by 8 bases and J by 1 base, with 17 bases left in between. DNA for the CDR3: TGTGCCAGCCGGAGTTCGGGGGGCGGGAACACTGAAGCTTTCTTT. It yields the protein CASRSSGGGNTEAFF.

This chain joins TRBV7-9 and TRBJ1-1; D not resolved. The V gene's germline CDR1 is SEHNR and CDR2 FQNEAQ (reference sequence). The CDR3 length is 14 residues. V was shortened by 5 bases and J by 0 bases, with 10 bases between the two germline ends. The CDR3 loop is CASSPGDLNTEAFF. CDR3 DNA sequence: TGTGCCAGCAGCCCCGGGGATTTGAACACTGAAGCTTTCTTT.

At least ten counts were recorded for this clonotype. The CDR3 coding sequence is TGTGCCAGCAGTCCAGACACAGGGACGGAAACTGAAGCTTTCTTT. Its protein product is CASSPDTGTETEAFF. The chain joins TRBV12-3 or TRBV12-4 to TRBJ1-1; possible D gene TRBD1, 6 bases. V lost 5 bases and J 5 bases, leaving 18 bases between the germline ends. The CDR3 extends over 15 amino acids.

This chain joins TRBV25-1 and TRBJ1-4; TRBD1 is a possible D gene (5 bases). This CDR3 has 16 residues. V was pared by 4 bases and J by 2 bases, with 14 bases between. Looked up from germline, CDR1 is MGHDK and CDR2 is SYGVNS. This CDR3 reads CASSVQEAATNEKLFF. DNA of the CDR3: TGTGCCAGCAGTGTACAGGAAGCTGCCACTAATGAAAAACTGTTTTTT.

This clonotype came up a few times. This rearrangement joins TRBV18 to TRBJ2-2, with D perhaps TRBD1 (6 bases). Trimming left V 3 bases short and J 0 bases short, with 11 bases between. CDR3 length equals 16 residues. CDR1 and CDR2 from the germline V gene are KGHSH and LQKENI. The CDR3 sequence: CASSPRQVANTGELFF. The CDR3 bases are TGTGCCAGCTCACCTCGACAGGTCGCGAACACCGGGGAGCTGTTTTTT.

This clonotype turned up a few times. The gene calls are TRBV10-3 and TRBJ1-2, with D possibly being TRBD1 (5 bases). The ends were cut back, 6 bases at V and 5 bases at J, with 16 bases in the middle. This CDR3 is 14 amino acids long. Per germline, CDR1 ENHRY and CDR2 SYGVKD. This CDR3 reads CAISTDRGQYGYTF. In DNA form, the CDR3 reads TGTGCCATCAGCACGGACCGGGGCCAATATGGCTACACCTTC.

The chain joins TRBV6-2 or TRBV6-3 to TRBJ1-1; D perhaps matches TRBD1 (5 bases). The CDR3 extends over 16 amino acids. Germline-derived CDR1 and CDR2 are MNHEY and SVGEGT. With 2 bases removed from V and 0 bases from J, the gap between germline ends came to 13 bases. CDR3 coding DNA: TGTGCCAGCAGTTACCCCCCCGGAGGGGTGAACACTGAAGCTTTCTTT. Translated: CASSYPPGGVNTEAFF.

This clonotype appeared many times. The chain joins TRBV7-2 to TRBJ2-7; D uncertain. This CDR3 spans 13 amino acids. Trimming removed 4 bases from V and 6 bases from J, with 13 bases in between. Germline V CDR1 and CDR2: SGHTA, FQGNSA. The CDR3 nucleotides read TGTGCCAGCAGCTCCCCGACTCCTAGCGAGCAGTACTTC. Translated: CASSSPTPSEQYF.

The V gene is TRBV15, the J gene TRBJ2-5; D is possibly TRBD2 (6 bases). The CDR3 is 16 residues long. V was pared by 0 bases and J by 3 bases, with 14 bases between. Germline-derived CDR1 and CDR2 are LNHNV and YYDKDF (reference sequence). CDR3 in amino acids: CATSRDLGGAEETQYF. CDR3 coding DNA: TGTGCCACCAGCAGAGATTTAGGAGGGGCCGAAGAGACCCAGTACTTC.

This clonotype has a count of ten or more. The rearrangement links TRBV6-1 to TRBJ2-6, with TRBD1 matching over 7 bases. V was pared by 8 bases and J by 4 bases, with 2 bases of the junction left unmatched. Germline V gene sequence: CDR1 MNHNS, CDR2 SASEGT. The CDR3 length is 13 residues. The CDR3 sequence is CASDRVGANVLTF. In nucleotides, the CDR3 is TGTGCCAGCGACAGGGTAGGGGCCAACGTCCTGACTTTC.

This clonotype was seen ten or more times. At one boundary the junction diverges from the germline segment, which might be a read error. V is TRBV7-6 and J is TRBJ1-5; D not certain. The CDR3 has 13 amino acids. Germline CDR1 SGHVS, CDR2 FNYEAQ. The CDR3 nucleotides are TGTGCCAGCAGTTTAGACACCAATCAGCCCCAGCATTTT. It translates to CASSLDTNQPQHF.

This clonotype was seen many times. The rearrangement links TRBV18 to TRBJ2-1; 7 bases fit TRBD2. The germline CDR1 and CDR2 sequences are KGHSH and LQKENI. The CDR3 loop spans 20 amino acids. The trim removed 2 bases at V and 0 bases at J, leaving 16 bases unmatched. CDR3 in amino acids: CASSPGRDRHLSSSYNEQFF. The CDR3 coding sequence is TGTGCCAGCTCACCAGGGAGGGACCGCCACCTATCTAGCTCCTACAATGAGCAGTTCTTC.

The gene calls are TRBV28 and TRBJ2-7, with D possibly matching TRBD1 (8 bases). The CDR3 runs 14 residues. The V end was cut by 5 bases, the J end by 2 bases, with 13 bases between. The germline CDR1 and CDR2 sequences are MDHEN and SYDVKM. The CDR3 loop reads CASSHRGGTYEQYF. The CDR3 DNA sequence: TGTGCCAGCAGTCACAGGGGGGGTACCTACGAGCAGTACTTC.

The chain employs TRBV27 and TRBJ2-7; 8 bases map to TRBD2. V lost 8 bases, J lost 6 bases, and 15 bases stayed unmatched. Per germline, CDR1 MNHEY and CDR2 SMNVEV (reference sequence). The CDR3 consists of 15 residues. The CDR3 DNA follows: TGTGCCAGCGGGTATATGCGGGGGGATTTTTGCGAGCAGTACTTC. Its translation: CASGYMRGDFCEQYF.

The V and J genes are TRBV28 and TRBJ1-2, with 8 bases aligning to TRBD1. CDR1 MDHEN and CDR2 SYDVKM come from the germline V gene. J was trimmed by 6 bases and V by 6 bases; bases with no gene match: 18. The CDR3 is 17 residues long. The CDR3 region has the DNA TGTGCCAGCAGCTCCGGACAGGGACTACTCCCGGGGCATGGCTACACCTTC. Translated: CASSSGQGLLPGHGYTF.

Ten or more counts support this clonotype. The V call is TRBV12-3 or TRBV12-4, the J call TRBJ2-1; D is uncertain. The CDR3 runs to 14 residues. Deletions cut 3 bases from V and 9 bases from J, with 15 bases between. CDR3 protein: CASSLELGSTEQFF. CDR3 DNA sequence: TGTGCCAGCAGTTTGGAACTGGGCTCTACTGAGCAGTTCTTC.

This clonotype was recorded many times. The chain recombines TRBV7-2 with TRBJ2-1, with unresolved D. The germline V and J ends were trimmed by 5 bases and 10 bases, with 9 bases remaining between them. CDR3 length: 11 amino acids. Germline lookup yields CDR1 SGHTA and CDR2 FQGNSA. In nucleotides, the CDR3 is TGTGCCAGCAGCCGTTCAAGGGAGCAGTTCTTC. Translation: CASSRSREQFF.

About this clonotype: Germline and junction disagree at one end, which may indicate a read error. The genes are TRBV6-2 or TRBV6-3 and TRBJ2-3, with 9 positions matching TRBD1. Germline CDR1 reads MNHEY; CDR2 reads SVGEGT. The length of the CDR3 is 14 residues. The CDR3 is CASNYRGPADTQYF. The CDR3 DNA follows: TGTGCCAGCAATTACAGGGGGCCCGCAGATACGCAGTATTTT.

The V gene is TRBV28, the J gene TRBJ1-4; D gene ambiguous. The CDR3 runs 15 residues. Trimming shortened V by 6 bases and J by 7 bases, and 18 bases separated the two germline ends. Per the germline V gene, CDR1 is MDHEN and CDR2 is SYDVKM. The CDR3 DNA is TGTGCCAGCAGCCCGGACGGCCGCAGTGGTGAAAAACTGTTTTTT. It is translated as CASSPDGRSGEKLFF.